These T cell receptor beta chains were read from a single sample in a study of glioma-infiltrating T cells after dendritic cell vaccination. Profiling relied on immunoSEQ multiplex PCR, and the TCRdb table lists in-frame clones only, not all of them. This table holds 75,000 to 100,000 clones, approximately 80% found once. Sequenced here: blood, sampled before dendritic cell vaccination. The receptors were sampled from a human donor with glioblastoma. Both conserved end residues are part of each CDR3. The D gene is left open where the match is weak. The listing skips clone size in some rows; elsewhere it reads once, few, many or a size class.

CATSTGTGGGETQYF	TGTGCCACCAGCACCGGGACAGGGGGCGGGGAGACCCAGTACTTC	once	TRBD1	TRBV15	TRBJ2-5
CSARSWDSDYSNEQFF	TGCAGCGCTCGCTCCTGGGACAGCGACTACTCAAATGAGCAGTTCTTC	NA	TRBD1	TRBV29-1	TRBJ2-1
CASSPGPSGRSYEQYF	TGTGCCAGCAGCCCAGGCCCTAGCGGCCGATCCTACGAGCAGTACTTC	NA	TRBD2	TRBV7-9	TRBJ2-7
CASSYVGTGYEKLFF	TGTGCCAGCAGTTACGTCGGGACAGGTTATGAAAAACTGTTTTTT	NA	TRBD1	TRBV6-5	TRBJ1-4
CASTKNRFTYEQYF	TGTGCCAGCACTAAGAACAGGTTCACCTACGAGCAGTACTTC	NA	NA	TRBV27	TRBJ2-7
CASSLTGEYYGYTF	TGTGCCAGCAGCTTAACAGGGGAATACTATGGCTACACCTTC	NA	TRBD1	TRBV7-9	TRBJ1-2
CASSSDSINTGELFF	TGTGCCAGCAGCTCGGACTCTATAAACACCGGGGAGCTGTTTTTT	NA	NA	TRBV5-4	TRBJ2-2
CAISESKSASGYTF	TGTGCCATCAGTGAGTCGAAGTCAGCGAGCGGCTACACCTTC	NA	NA	TRBV10-3	TRBJ1-2
CATGGQGRFREQYF	TGTGCCACCGGGGGGCAGGGTCGTTTTCGAGAGCAGTACTTC	NA	NA	TRBV6-5	TRBJ2-7
CASRRREGVAYEQYF	TGTGCCAGCAGACGGCGGGAGGGGGTAGCCTACGAGCAGTACTTC	once	TRBD2	TRBV6-5	TRBJ2-7
CASSLGPGTPYGYTF	TGTGCCAGCAGCTTAGGTCCTGGGACACCTTATGGCTACACCTTC	NA	NA	TRBV7-9	TRBJ1-2
CASRVGTGRFSPLHF	TGTGCCAGCAGGGTTGGGACAGGGAGGTTTTCACCCCTCCACTTT	few	TRBD1	TRBV2	TRBJ1-6
CASSEDAVGSWKLFF	TGTGCCAGCAGTGAAGACGCCGTTGGGAGCTGGAAACTGTTTTTT	NA	NA	TRBV2	TRBJ1-4
CATSRGGLEGGYTEAFF	TGTGCCACCAGCAGAGGTGGCCTTGAGGGGGGGTACACTGAAGCTTTCTTT	NA	NA	TRBV15	TRBJ1-1
CASSERTGGWGDTQYF	TGCGCCAGCAGTGAGAGGACGGGGGGCTGGGGAGATACGCAGTATTTT	NA	NA	TRBV10-2	TRBJ2-3
CASSEVGQGMNEQFF	TGTGCCAGCAGTGAGGTGGGACAGGGGATGAATGAGCAGTTCTTC	NA	TRBD1	TRBV2	TRBJ2-1
CASSLSLDRNGYGYTF	TGTGCCAGCAGCTTATCCCTCGACAGGAACGGGTATGGCTACACCTTC	NA	NA	TRBV5-4	TRBJ1-2
CASSPQQDSYEQYF	TGTGCCAGCTCACCACAACAGGATTCCTACGAGCAGTACTTC	NA	NA	TRBV18	TRBJ2-7